This is a list of T cell receptor beta chains from one sample in a study of blood T cell repertoires in COVID-19. The repertoire was sequenced with immunoSEQ multiplex PCR; TCRdb's copy has only in-frame clones and lacks some. The repertoire has hundreds of thousands of clones, 80% to 90% of them found once; the top ten carry 3%. The sample comprised peripheral blood. These receptors were obtained from a woman aged 25 to 39 with COVID-19, enrolled during active disease. CDR3s include the opening cysteine and the closing phenylalanine or tryptophan. The D gene is left open where the match is weak.

v_gene	d_gene	j_gene	CDR3aa
TRBV28	TRBD2	TRBJ2-3	CASSAGTSGGAWDTQYF
TRBV5-1	TRBD2	TRBJ2-3	CASSLARDLGGGPFKTDTQYF
TRBV28	NA	TRBJ2-1	CAAEGSSYNEQFF
TRBV11-3	NA	TRBJ2-1	CASSLRFQGKGSSVDEQFF
TRBV3-1/TRBV3-2	NA	TRBJ2-7	CASSRSAVAHEQYF
TRBV12-5	TRBD1	TRBJ1-2	CASGLDQGAAVDGYTF
TRBV19	NA	TRBJ1-6	CASSPQSSYNSPLHF
TRBV14	TRBD1	TRBJ1-1	CASSRQGGGTEAFF
TRBV5-6	NA	TRBJ1-3	CASSFRMFSGNTIYF
TRBV7-9	TRBD1	TRBJ1-2	CASSLGQGYGYTF
TRBV3-1/TRBV3-2	NA	TRBJ2-7	CASSQERRDRQYF
TRBV5-6	NA	TRBJ2-2	CASSWTFSGELFF
TRBV24-1	NA	TRBJ1-4	CATSDLRRGATNEKLFF
TRBV24-1	NA	TRBJ2-3	CATSDAIETDTQYF
TRBV29-1	TRBD1	TRBJ1-5	CSVSSGGSNQPQHF